The 13 T cell receptor beta chains below all came from one sample that was sequenced in a study of cytomegalovirus exposure and HLA in healthy donors. The primer mix had 60 Vbeta and 13 Jbeta primers. Only in-frame clones appear in the TCRdb table, and some are missing; sequencing was by immunoSEQ multiplex PCR. The data show 160,000 or so clones, roughly 79% seen once. Sequenced input: PBMCs. Receptors were obtained from a woman in her fifties or sixties in good health and CMV-seronegative.

This chain connects TRBV9 to TRBJ1-1; weak D call: TRBD1 (5 bases). The CDR3 runs to 18 residues. Trimming removed 0 bases from V and 3 bases from J, with 21 bases in between. Germline V gives CDR1 SGDLS, CDR2 YYNGEE. The CDR3: CASSVADPGHSGDTEAFF. CDR3 nucleotide sequence: TGTGCCAGCAGCGTAGCTGACCCCGGACACTCCGGTGACACTGAAGCTTTCTTT.

This clone was counted only a few times. This chain connects TRBV7-9 to TRBJ1-1; D gene ambiguous. The V gene lost 5 bases and the J gene lost 2 bases, with 9 bases spanning the gap. Germline loops: CDR1 SEHNR, CDR2 FQNEAQ (reference sequence). The CDR3 consists of 13 residues. The CDR3 coding sequence is TGTGCCAGCAGCGAGACACAAAACACTGAAGCTTTCTTT. It yields the protein CASSETQNTEAFF.

Note on this clone: This same CDR3 is encoded by further DNA sequences in the sample. V is TRBV5-1 and J is TRBJ2-7, with 7 nucleotides matching TRBD1. The CDR3 covers 12 residues. V lost 5 bases to trimming and J lost 3 bases; unmatched junction nucleotides: 2. Per germline, CDR1 SGHRS and CDR2 YFSETQ. The CDR3 spells CASSPGGYEQYF. Written as DNA, the CDR3 is TGCGCCAGCAGTCCAGGGGGCTACGAGCAGTACTTC. The full variable domain, with the rest looked up from reference TRBV5-1 and TRBJ2-7, is KAGVTQTPRYLIKTRGQQVTLSCSPISGHRSVSWYQQTPGQGLQFLFEYFSETQRNKGNFPGRFSGRQFSNSRSEMNVSTLELGDSALYLCASSPGGYEQYFGPGTRLTVT.

The V call is TRBV7-2, the J call TRBJ2-5; D unclear. Germline V gives CDR1 SGHTA, CDR2 FQGNSA. V was cut by 5 bases and J by 1 base, with 5 bases left in between. The CDR3 is 12 residues long. CDR3 sequence (DNA): TGTGCCAGCAGCCAGGTCCAAGAGACCCAGTACTTC. Translation gives CASSQVQETQYF.

This clone was seen once. The V and J genes are TRBV9 and TRBJ1-4; 9 bases fit TRBD1. Germline V gene data show CDR1 as SGDLS and CDR2 as YYNGEE. V trimming: 3 bases; J trimming: 6 bases; junction bases outside the gene matches: 3. The CDR3 loop spans 14 amino acids. The CDR3 bases are TGTGCCAGCAGCGGCCGGGACAGGGATGAAAAACTGTTTTTT. Translating it yields CASSGRDRDEKLFF.

This clone was detected a few times. This chain joins TRBV7-9 and TRBJ2-5; 8 bases are a match to TRBD2. The V gene end was trimmed by 5 bases and the J gene end by 1 base; junction bases not matched to a gene: 3. CDR1 SEHNR and CDR2 FQNEAQ come from the germline V gene (reference sequence). The CDR3 length is 14 residues. This chain's CDR3 is CASSLTSGQETQYF. The CDR3 DNA is TGTGCCAGCAGCCTTACTAGCGGCCAAGAGACCCAGTACTTC.

This chain uses TRBV7-3 with TRBJ1-1; 7 bases agree with TRBD1. The CDR3 is 13 amino acids. J lost 5 bases, V lost 5 bases, and 5 bases had no gene match. Germline-derived CDR1 and CDR2 are SGHTA and FQGTGA. The CDR3 region has the DNA TGTGCCAGCAGCGCGAGCAGGGGGACTGAAGCTTTCTTT. This translates into CASSASRGTEAFF.

The chain combines TRBV28 with TRBJ1-5, with 7 positions matching TRBD1. Germline CDR1 is MDHEN and CDR2 is SYDVKM. CDR3 length: 14 residues. The V and J ends lost 2 bases and 7 bases, in that order; junction bases with no gene match: 5. This CDR3 reads CASSLDRAWQPQHF. CDR3 nucleotide sequence: TGTGCCAGCAGTTTAGACAGGGCCTGGCAGCCCCAGCATTTT.

The rearrangement joins TRBV4-2 to TRBJ2-2; 13 nucleotides agree with TRBD2. Germline loops: CDR1 LGHNA, CDR2 YNFKEQ. The CDR3 runs 19 residues. V was clipped by 3 bases and J by 5 bases; unmatched bases: 12. CDR3 sequence (DNA): TGTGCCAGCAGCCATACAGGGACTAGCGGGGAAGCGAGGACCGGGGAGCTGTTTTTT. It is translated as CASSHTGTSGEARTGELFF.

The J gene is TRBJ2-7, the V gene TRBV7-9, with 8 nucleotides matching TRBD1. Looked up from germline, CDR1 is SEHNR and CDR2 is FQNEAQ (reference sequence). V lost 3 bases to trimming and J lost 5 bases; unmatched junction nucleotides: 9. The CDR3 totals 15 residues. CDR3 sequence reads: CASSFFRAGGDEQYF. The CDR3, as DNA: TGTGCCAGCAGCTTCTTTCGGGCAGGGGGCGACGAGCAGTACTTC.

This chain uses TRBV7-9 with TRBJ2-5; 9 bases are a match to TRBD2. The J segment lost 5 bases and the V segment lost 0 bases, leaving 4 bases of the junction unmatched. The CDR3 is 15 amino acids. Germline V gives CDR1 SEHNR, CDR2 FQNEAQ (reference sequence). In DNA, the CDR3 is TGTGCCAGCAGCTTAGCGACTAGCGGATTGGAGACCCAGTACTTC. Translated, it gives CASSLATSGLETQYF.

This rearrangement joins TRBV7-2 to TRBJ2-5; a possible D gene is TRBD1 (5 bases). This CDR3 is 14 amino acids long. The germline CDR1 and CDR2 sequences are SGHTA and FQGNSA. Deletions cut 2 bases from V and 4 bases from J, with 11 bases between. The CDR3, as DNA: TGTGCCAGCAGCTTATTAGTCAGGGCAGAGACCCAGTACTTC. Protein sequence: CASSLLVRAETQYF.

V gene TRBV27 combines with J gene TRBJ2-3, with D possibly TRBD1 on 5 matching bases. This CDR3 has 13 residues. V gave up 2 bases and J gave up 4 bases, with 7 bases separating them. Germline-derived CDR1 and CDR2 are MNHEY and SMNVEV (reference sequence). The CDR3 region has the DNA TGTGCCAGCAGTTTAGGGGCGGCAGATACGCAGTATTTT. Its translation is CASSLGAADTQYF.